This TCR beta chain was sequenced in a study of blood T cell repertoires in COVID-19. For the study at large: Collection of acute and convalescent COVID-19 samples took place in the United States, Italy and Spain. T cells, B-cell-depleted T cells, or PBMCs supplied cDNA or gDNA.

This clone has just a few counts. The cohort comprised adults aged roughly 18 to 95 years residing in under 30 US areas. Germline CDR1 and CDR2: LGHNA and YNFKEQ. Trimming shortened V by 3 bases and J by 6 bases, and 8 bases separated the two germline ends. The CDR3 totals 12 residues. Source study methods: Estimates of nucleated cell counts were drawn from the amplification of reference gene primers. Clones were read by immunoSEQ multiplex PCR, and TCRdb kept only the in-frame ones, dropping some. The DNA gave D and trimming, while V, J and clone size come from that table. Among some 130,000 clones listed, just over 85% were seen once.

This clonotype was sampled from a man aged 45 to 65 who had recovered from COVID-19. The V call is TRBV4-2, the J call TRBJ1-1; no firm D call. Source material: PBMCs or T cells enriched from blood (not recorded which). CDR3 amino acids: CASSHPNAEAFF. The CDR3 region has the DNA TGTGCCAGCAGCCACCCTAACGCTGAAGCTTTCTTT.